A selection of T cell receptor beta chains follows, all from one sample in a study of tumor-infiltrating lymphocytes in glioblastoma multiforme. TCRdb reprocessed the multiplex PCR reads via MiXCR and lists one record per CDR3 protein. This table holds under 35,000 distinct CDR3 sequences, 50% to 75% found once. Sequencing used brain tumor tissue. The source is a male donor with glioblastoma. Both conserved end residues are part of each CDR3. The order of the fields is CDR3 DNA, CDR3 protein, J gene, clone size, D gene, V gene, CDR3 length. D genes are given only for firm matches. Only some rows state a clone size, as once, few, many or a class for expanded clones.

TGCAGCGTTGAATCTAGGAGGGGAGATACGCAGTATTTT	CSVESRRGDTQYF	TRBJ2-3	many	NA	TRBV29-1	13
TGTGCCAGCAGTTACGGGGGGGGCCAGGGCACAGATACGCAGTATTTT	CASSYGGGQGTDTQYF	TRBJ2-3	many	NA	TRBV6-5	16
TGCAGTGCTAGACCACTAGCGGGAACCGAGACCCAGTACTTC	CSARPLAGTETQYF	TRBJ2-5	many	TRBD2	TRBV20-1	14
TGTGCCATCAGTGATGGGGCTAGCGGGAGTAATGAGCAGTTCTTC	CAISDGASGSNEQFF	TRBJ2-1	many	TRBD2	TRBV10-3	15
TGCGCCAGCAGCCCCCGGGACAACACTGAAGCTTTCTTT	CASSPRDNTEAFF	TRBJ1-1	medium-sized	NA	TRBV4-1	13
TGCAGCGTTGTGTGGGGGCTAGCGGGATTGGATGAGCAGTTCTTT	CSVVWGLAGLDEQFF	TRBJ2-1	few	TRBD2	TRBV29-1	15
TGTGCCAGCAGGCAACAGGACGGTAGGGGCTACACCTTC	CASRQQDGRGYTF	TRBJ1-2	few	NA	TRBV2	13
TGCAGCGTTGAAACATTAGCCCCAACTCAGTTCTTC	CSVETLAPTQFF	TRBJ2-1	NA	NA	TRBV29-1	12
TGTGCCAGCAGCTTCACGGACAGGGGAAGGGATGGCTACACCTTC	CASSFTDRGRDGYTF	TRBJ1-2	NA	TRBD1	TRBV7-8	15
TGTGCCAGCAGCTTACCACTCGAGACGTGGGGGGACACAGATACGCAGTATTTT	CASSLPLETWGDTDTQYF	TRBJ2-3	NA	NA	TRBV7-9	18
TGTGCCTGGAGTAGTCAGGGGGATTCACCCCTCCACTTT	CAWSSQGDSPLHF	TRBJ1-6	many	TRBD1	TRBV30	13
TGCGCCAGTGAAAGCGGGGGGGGCTCCGATACGCAGTATTTT	CASESGGGSDTQYF	TRBJ2-3	NA	TRBD2	TRBV5-1	14
TGCAGCGTTGATTCTATGAACACCGGGGAGCTGTTTTTT	CSVDSMNTGELFF	TRBJ2-2	once	NA	TRBV29-1	13
TGTGCCAGCAGCTTGAACCGGGCGGTTAACACCGGGGAACTGTTTTTT	CASSLNRAVNTGELFF	TRBJ2-2	NA	NA	TRBV5-6	16
TGTGCCAGCAGTCCCCCAGCTAACGAGCAGTACTTC	CASSPPANEQYF	TRBJ2-7	NA	NA	TRBV28	12
TGCAGTGGGACAAAGCGGAATAGCGGCATACATCGGGATGAGCAGTTCTTC	CSGTKRNSGIHRDEQFF	TRBJ2-1	NA	NA	TRBV29-1	17
TGTGCCAGCAGCTTAGAGAGAGGGGCTAGCGGGAGAGTAGAGCAGTACTTC	CASSLERGASGRVEQYF	TRBJ2-7	once	TRBD2	TRBV11-2	17
TGTGCCGTCAGTGAGGGGTTTGTGGGGGGAAGGTTCTACGAGCAGTACTTC	CAVSEGFVGGRFYEQYF	TRBJ2-7	NA	NA	TRBV10-3	17
TGCAGTGCTAGAGACCCGGGCAGGGGGGTTCTGAAAGCCAAAAACATTCAGTACTTC	CSARDPGRGVLKAKNIQYF	TRBJ2-4	NA	NA	TRBV20-1	19
TGCAGCGTTGGAATCGCCGGGACGGGGTCCTACGAGCAGTACTTC	CSVGIAGTGSYEQYF	TRBJ2-7	medium-sized	NA	TRBV29-1	15
TGCGCCAGTAGGCCGGGTAGAGGAGAAACGCAGTATTTT	CASRPGRGETQYF	TRBJ2-3	NA	NA	TRBV4-1	13
TGTGCCGTCCTCGCCGGGGAGCTGTTTTTT	CAVLAGELFF	TRBJ2-2	many	NA	TRBV10-3	10
TGCAGTGCCAGAGTGGGTAGGGGCTATGGCTACACCTTC	CSARVGRGYGYTF	TRBJ1-2	few	NA	TRBV20-1	13
TGTGCCAGCAACTCAGGACACCACTATGACTACACTTTC	CASNSGHHYDYTF	TRBJ1-2	NA	NA	TRBV5-5	13
TGCGCCGGCAGCCAAGGTCGATATAGGGGAAACTATGGCTACACCTTC	CAGSQGRYRGNYGYTF	TRBJ1-2	NA	NA	TRBV4-1	16
TGCGCCAGCAGGGTGGGATGGATCGCAGATACGCAGTATTTT	CASRVGWIADTQYF	TRBJ2-3	NA	NA	TRBV5-1	14
TGTGCCAGCAGAGTAGTGGGGAACCAAGGGACCCAGTACTTC	CASRVVGNQGTQYF	TRBJ2-5	NA	NA	TRBV6-2/TRBV6-3	14
TGTGCCATCAGTGATGTGGGCGGAGGGGGTCCCGGCTACACCTTC	CAISDVGGGGPGYTF	TRBJ1-2	many	NA	TRBV10-3	15
TGCAGTACTCATGGCACAGATACGCAGTATTTT	CSTHGTDTQYF	TRBJ2-3	once	NA	TRBV20-1	11
TGTGTCAGCAGCCAAGACCTAGTGAGGATAGCGGGAGGGCCGACTAACGAGCAGTACTTC	CVSSQDLVRIAGGPTNEQYF	TRBJ2-7	NA	TRBD2	TRBV4-2	20
TGCGCCAGCAGCCTCAAATCGGGACAGGGAATGTCTGGGGCCAACGTCCTGACTTTC	CASSLKSGQGMSGANVLTF	TRBJ2-6	many	TRBD1	TRBV4-1	19
TGTGCCGGCAGTCGCCTAGCGGGACAAGACAATGAGCAGTTCTTC	CAGSRLAGQDNEQFF	TRBJ2-1	many	TRBD2	TRBV12-3/TRBV12-4	15
TGCGCCAGCAGCCAAGATTTCGGACTAGCGGGAGAATTGTCCTACGAGCAGTACTTC	CASSQDFGLAGELSYEQYF	TRBJ2-7	NA	TRBD2	TRBV4-1	19
TGTGCCAGCAGCTTAGATCTCGGACTAGCGGGTTACAATGAGCAGTTCTTC	CASSLDLGLAGYNEQFF	TRBJ2-1	NA	TRBD2	TRBV11-2	17
TGTGCCGGCAGTGAGTCGATTGAAGACAGGCGGTTC	CAGSESIEDRRF	TRBJ2-7	NA	NA	TRBV10-2	12
TGTGCCAGCAGCCCGGGTGGCACTGAAGCTTTCTTT	CASSPGGTEAFF	TRBJ1-1	many	NA	TRBV6-6	12
TGTGCCAGCTTAAGCCCATCTGGGACCAACGTCCAGACTTTC	CASLSPSGTNVQTF	TRBJ2-6	NA	NA	TRBV28	14
TGTGCCTGGAGTTTCGGGGAAGGCGAGCAGTACTTC	CAWSFGEGEQYF	TRBJ2-7	once	NA	TRBV12-3/TRBV12-4	12
TGCAGTGCTTTTAGCCGGGACAGTGGGAATGAGCAGCTCTTC	CSAFSRDSGNEQLF	TRBJ2-1	NA	TRBD1	TRBV20-1	14
TGCAGTGAAGCGGATGTGAACCGGGGAGCTGTTTTT	CSEADVNRGAVF	TRBJ2-2	NA	NA	TRBV20-1	12
TGTGCCAGCAGCTTAGACCCGCCAGGGTTGAACGAGCAGTACTTC	CASSLDPPGLNEQYF	TRBJ2-7	few	NA	TRBV11-2	15
TGCAGAGTGGGGGATATTGGTGAGACCCAGTACTTC	CRVGDIGETQYF	TRBJ2-5	NA	NA	TRBV29-1	12
TGCAGTGCTGGAGAGGTAACGGAGGGCATCGGGAATGAGCAGTTCTTC	CSAGEVTEGIGNEQFF	TRBJ2-1	NA	NA	TRBV20-1	16
TGTGCCAGCAGCCGAGGGGGACAGGGGGCTCACGAGCAGTACTTC	CASSRGGQGAHEQYF	TRBJ2-7	NA	TRBD1	TRBV11-2	15
TGTGCCAGCAGCCAAAGCGTCGACTCCTACAATGAGCAGTTCTTC	CASSQSVDSYNEQFF	TRBJ2-1	NA	NA	TRBV4-2	15
TGTGCCAGCAGTGGGGACTTCATCTCAATAGGCAATCAGCCCCAGCATTTT	CASSGDFISIGNQPQHF	TRBJ1-5	NA	NA	TRBV2	17
TGCAGTGCTAGATTGAAACAAGGGGTTTTGCTGGGCGAGCAGTACTTC	CSARLKQGVLLGEQYF	TRBJ2-7	many	NA	TRBV20-1	16
TGCAGTGCTAGAGATAGGATGGGTAGCGGGTTCTCCTACAATGAGCAGTTCTTC	CSARDRMGSGFSYNEQFF	TRBJ2-1	many	TRBD2	TRBV20-1	18
TGCAGTGCAGGTGACAGCACTACGAACACCGGGGAGCTGTTTTTT	CSAGDSTTNTGELFF	TRBJ2-2	NA	NA	TRBV20-1	15
TGTGCCCGCAGTCCCCTGGACGGAAGGTCCGGAAACACCATATATTTT	CARSPLDGRSGNTIYF	TRBJ1-3	NA	NA	TRBV7-9	16
TGTGCCGTCAGCTCACAGGGGATGAACATTGAAGCTTTCTTT	CAVSSQGMNIEAFF	TRBJ1-1	NA	TRBD1	TRBV10-3	14
TGTGCCAGCAGCCTAAAGGTCGGCATCTACGAGCAGTACTTC	CASSLKVGIYEQYF	TRBJ2-7	NA	NA	TRBV4-2	14
TGTGCCAGCAGCTTAGTTCTAGCCGGGGCCAGCGTCCTGACTTTC	CASSLVLAGASVLTF	TRBJ2-6	few	NA	TRBV11-2	15
TGTGCCAGCAGTGAAAACGGACCAGGGGTGTACAATGAGCAGTTCTTC	CASSENGPGVYNEQFF	TRBJ2-1	NA	NA	TRBV2	16